One and the same sample provided the 25 T cell receptor beta chains below, sequenced in a study of molecular identifiers for immune sequencing clone quantification. TCRdb reprocessed the PCR reads with MiXCR, giving one entry per CDR3 protein. The table has 250,000 to 400,000 distinct CDR3 sequences, 20% to 25% seen once; the top ten hold approximately 0.83%. The material sequenced was naive CD8+ T cells from blood, with Jurkat cell RNA spiked in. As to subset: FACS-sorted CD8+CD4-CCR7+CD45RA+ naive T cells. The receptor set was obtained from a human donor in good health. Some libraries in this study had Jurkat cell RNA spiked in.

Ten or more counts support this clonotype. CDR3 in DNA: TGCAGTGCTAACGACCTCAGGGCAAGCAATCAGCCCCAGCATTTT. As protein: CSANDLRASNQPQHF. V and J are TRBV20-1 and TRBJ1-5, with a tentative D call TRBD1 (5 bases). Trimming cost V 4 bases and J 1 base, with 14 bases left between them. Germline V gene lookup returns CDR1 DFQATT and CDR2 SNEGSKA (reference sequence). There are 15 residues in the CDR3.

This clonotype has a single count. One end of the junction varies from germline; a read error may be responsible. The rearrangement joins TRBV7-9 to TRBJ2-6; 8 positions agree with TRBD1. Germline loops: CDR1 SEHNR, CDR2 FQNEAQ (reference sequence). CDR3 size: 18 residues. CDR3 nucleotides: TGTGCCAGCAGCTTATTAGGACAGGGAATCTCTGGGGCCAACGTCCTGTCTTTC. Translation: CASSLLGQGISGANVLSF.

This clonotype was seen at least ten times. This chain links TRBV29-1 with TRBJ2-3; D remains ambiguous. Trimming removed 7 bases at V and 2 bases at J, with 7 bases between. There are 11 residues in the CDR3. Germline V gene sequence: CDR1 SQVTM, CDR2 ANQGSEA. CDR3 sequence: CSGSYTDTQYF. The CDR3 DNA sequence: TGCAGCGGAAGTTACACAGATACGCAGTATTTT.

This clonotype was recorded many times. V and J are TRBV20-1 and TRBJ1-1, with a tentative D call TRBD1 (6 bases). Germline CDR1 and CDR2: DFQATT and SNEGSKA (reference sequence). V dropped 1 base and J dropped 4 bases, with 7 bases sitting between them. This CDR3 has 12 residues. The DNA of the CDR3 is TGCAGTGCTAGAGGGGGGGCCACTGAAGCTTTCTTT. It codes for CSARGGATEAFF.

Of note for this clonotype: One end of the junction fails to match germline, which may point to a read error. This chain uses TRBV6-1 with TRBJ2-7, with 7 bases identical to TRBD1. There are 13 residues in the CDR3. Germline V lookup: CDR1 MNHNS, CDR2 SASEGT. The CDR3: CASSAGGSHEQCF. The CDR3 nucleotides are TGTGCCAGCAGCGCAGGGGGAAGCCACGAGCAGTGCTTC.

This clonotype was observed many times. This rearrangement joins TRBV18 to TRBJ1-5; 7 nucleotides agree with TRBD1. Looked up from germline, CDR1 is KGHSH and CDR2 is LQKENI. With 6 bases clipped from V and 0 bases from J, the junction kept 5 bases outside the gene matches. The CDR3 length is 15 residues. As DNA, the CDR3 is TGTGCCAGCTCTCGGGACAGAGATAGCAATCAGCCCCAGCATTTT. As protein: CASSRDRDSNQPQHF.

A remark on this clonotype: The CDR3 carries no conserved terminal phenylalanine or tryptophan, so it likely arises from a read error. V usage is TRBV27 and J usage is TRBJ2-7, with TRBD2 identical over 7 bases. Germline CDR1 reads MNHEY; CDR2 reads SMNVEV (reference sequence). Germline trimming cut 6 bases from V and 2 bases from J; bases unmatched to any gene: 13. The CDR3 spans 16 residues. The CDR3 protein is CASREASRAGAYEQYS. The CDR3 DNA is TGTGCCAGCAGAGAAGCTTCGAGGGCGGGGGCCTACGAGCAGTACTCC.

This clonotype was detected only a few times. This sequence joins TRBV5-8 and TRBJ2-6; 7 positions agree with TRBD2. Germline CDR1 and CDR2: SGHTS and YDEGEE. The CDR3 contains 18 residues. V lost 4 bases, J lost 0 bases, and 10 bases stayed unmatched. In nucleotides, the CDR3 is TGTGCCAGCAGCCTCCTGGCGGGGGTAATCTCTGGGGCCAACGTCCTGACTTTC. This sequence encodes CASSLLAGVISGANVLTF.

The genes are TRBV6-2 or TRBV6-3 and TRBJ1-5, with TRBD1 as a possible D gene (5 bases). CDR3 length: 14 amino acids. Germline V gene lookup returns CDR1 MNHEY and CDR2 SVGEGT. Trimming removed 7 bases at V and 6 bases at J, with 16 bases between. CDR3 region: CASTWEVGVQPQHF. The CDR3, as DNA: TGTGCCAGCACCTGGGAGGTAGGGGTTCAGCCCCAGCATTTT.

This clonotype came up many times. This chain joins TRBV6-5 and TRBJ2-7; 7 positions agree with TRBD2. Trimming removed 2 bases from V and 0 bases from J; junction bases left unmatched: 4. This CDR3 is 15 amino acids long. Germline V gives CDR1 MNHEY, CDR2 SVGAGI. CDR3 nucleotide sequence: TGTGCCAGCAGTTACGGGGGGGACGGCTCCTACGAGCAGTACTTC. Translated, it gives CASSYGGDGSYEQYF.

Comments on this clonotype: It may be a read error: a sequence one base away is much more abundant. V is TRBV5-1 and J is TRBJ1-1; TRBD1 matches 8 bases. Germline V gene sequence: CDR1 SGHRS, CDR2 YFSETQ. The CDR3 totals 19 residues. CDR3 bases: TGCGCCAGCAGCGCGCGGGAAGGACAGGGCCACCTCGGACTTTCTGAAGCTCTCTTT. Protein: CASSAREGQGHLGLSEALF.

This clonotype has a count of ten or more. The chain recombines TRBV2 with TRBJ2-5; D remains unclear. Germline CDR1 and CDR2: SNHLY and FYNNEI. Between the trimmed V and J ends, which lost 8 bases and 2 bases, there was a span of 12 bases. The CDR3 sequence is 13 residues long. The chain's CDR3 is CASVSQPQETQYF. CDR3 DNA: TGTGCCAGCGTATCACAGCCACAAGAGACCCAGTACTTC.

To note about this clonotype: With a much larger clone just one base away, this may be a read error. This rearrangement joins TRBV5-1 to TRBJ2-5; D tentatively fits TRBD1 or TRBD2 (6 bases each). Germline values: CDR1 SGHRS, CDR2 YFSETQ. The CDR3 covers 15 residues. V was clipped by 5 bases and J by 9 bases, with 23 bases between them. The CDR3 nucleotides read TGCGCCAGCAGAAGGACAGCCAGCTCCGGAGGGGCCCAGTACTTC. Translated, it gives CASRRTASSGGAQYF.

The chain carries TRBV9 and TRBJ2-5; possible D gene TRBD2, 5 bases. The CDR3 is 14 amino acids. The ends were cut back, 4 bases at V and 2 bases at J, with 12 bases in the middle. The V gene's germline CDR1 is SGDLS and CDR2 YYNGEE. Here the CDR3 reads CASSIGEGQETQYF. The CDR3 nucleotides are TGTGCCAGCAGCATCGGAGAGGGACAAGAGACCCAGTACTTC.

This clonotype was seen many times. The chain is built from TRBV7-9 and TRBJ2-1, with 14 bases lining up with TRBD2. The CDR3 is made up of 18 amino acids. CDR1 is SEHNR, CDR2 FQNEAQ, per germline (reference sequence). The trim removed 5 bases at V and 2 bases at J, leaving 8 bases unmatched. In nucleotides, the CDR3 is TGTGCCAGCAGCGACAGGACTAGCGGGGGGCCGACCTACAATGAGCAGTTCTTC. The encoded protein is CASSDRTSGGPTYNEQFF.

This clonotype occurred many times. The V gene is TRBV14, the J gene TRBJ2-5; no definite D call. The length of the CDR3 is 13 residues. Germline V gives CDR1 SGHDN, CDR2 FVKESK. The germline V and J ends were trimmed by 4 bases and 3 bases, with 9 bases remaining between them. The CDR3: CASSRAFEETQYF. The CDR3 region has the DNA TGTGCCAGCAGCCGAGCCTTCGAAGAGACCCAGTACTTC.

This clonotype was recorded at least ten times. The CDR3 coding sequence is TGTGCCAGCAGCTTAGGTTCCCTCGGAATGGGGAACTACGAGCAGTACTTC. This gives the protein CASSLGSLGMGNYEQYF. The chain uses TRBV7-2 and TRBJ2-7; D call uncertain. Germline CDR1 is SGHTA and CDR2 is FQGNSA. V lost 1 base, J lost 3 bases, and 19 bases lay in between. The CDR3 length is 17 residues.

In the case of this clonotype: A much more abundant neighbour one base away suggests this may be a read error. V gene TRBV27 combines with J gene TRBJ1-1; D remains unclear. The germline CDR1 and CDR2 sequences are MNHEY and SMNVEV (reference sequence). The CDR3 sequence is 11 residues long. This CDR3 is CASRGSSEALF. As DNA, the CDR3 is TGTGCCAGCAGGGGTTCGTCTGAAGCTCTCTTT.

The J gene is TRBJ2-7, the V gene TRBV12-3 or TRBV12-4; 7 nucleotides line up with TRBD1. This CDR3 spans 14 amino acids. V dropped 5 bases and J dropped 4; count of bases not matched to a gene: 8. For the CDR3, the DNA is TGTGCCAGCAGTGTCCGACAGGGATGGTACGAGCAGTACTTC. Protein product: CASSVRQGWYEQYF.

Many counts were recorded for this clonotype. V and J are TRBV5-1 and TRBJ2-7, with D unclear. The CDR3 contains 13 residues. The germline V gene has CDR1 SGHRS and CDR2 YFSETQ. The V gene lost 0 bases and the J gene lost 6 bases, with 10 bases spanning the gap. CDR3 DNA sequence: TGCGCCAGCAGCTTGGTTTCTCCGGGCGAGCAGTACTTC. Its translation: CASSLVSPGEQYF. Together with reference TRBV5-1 and TRBJ2-7, the CDR3 gives the full variable domain: KAGVTQTPRYLIKTRGQQVTLSCSPISGHRSVSWYQQTPGQGLQFLFEYFSETQRNKGNFPGRFSGRQFSNSRSEMNVSTLELGDSALYLCASSLVSPGEQYFGPGTRLTVT.

For this clonotype: A much bigger clone sits one base away, suggesting this may be a read error. The chain carries TRBV4-1 and TRBJ2-4, with a weak D call TRBD1 (6 bases). Germline lookup yields CDR1 MGHRA and CDR2 YSYEKL. The CDR3 sequence is 15 residues long. V was clipped by 2 bases and J by 8 bases, with 16 bases between them. The CDR3 DNA follows: TGCGCCAGCAGCCAATTACCCGGGACAAAAGACATTCAGTACTTC. Protein sequence: CASSQLPGTKDIQYF.

The table lists this clonotype with many counts. The chain carries TRBV30 and TRBJ1-3; D remains ambiguous. The CDR3 is 12 amino acids. V gave up 3 bases and J gave up 3 bases, with 6 bases separating them. Germline lookup yields CDR1 GTSNPN and CDR2 SVGIG (reference sequence). The CDR3 region is CAWRQFGNTIYF. The CDR3 DNA sequence: TGTGCCTGGAGGCAATTTGGAAACACCATATATTTT.

To note about this clonotype: This sequence may be a read error, since a much larger clone differs from it by one base. The gene calls are TRBV28 and TRBJ1-1; 7 bases line up with TRBD1. The V segment lost 4 bases and the J segment 4 bases; nucleotides outside the gene matches: 3. Germline lookup yields CDR1 MDHEN and CDR2 SYDVKM. The CDR3 totals 13 residues. DNA for the CDR3: TGTGCCAGCAGTTCGACAGGGACCACTGAAGCTTTCTTT. Translated: CASSSTGTTEAFF.

This clonotype has a count of ten or more. The J gene is TRBJ2-7, the V gene TRBV20-1; D unclear. The V gene lost 0 bases and the J gene lost 2 bases, with 5 bases spanning the gap. Germline values: CDR1 DFQATT, CDR2 SNEGSKA (reference sequence). The CDR3 consists of 12 residues. The CDR3 loop is CSARDGTYEQYF. For the CDR3, the DNA is TGCAGTGCTAGAGACGGTACCTACGAGCAGTACTTC.

The chain employs TRBV27 and TRBJ2-3, with a weak D call TRBD2 (6 bases). Deletions cut 4 bases from V and 0 bases from J, with 14 bases between. The length of the CDR3 is 16 residues. CDR1 and CDR2 from the germline V gene are MNHEY and SMNVEV (reference sequence). CDR3 region: CASSSLAVLSTDTQYF. The CDR3 bases are TGTGCCAGCAGTTCCTTAGCGGTATTGAGCACAGATACGCAGTATTTT.